This is a list of T cell receptor beta chains from one sample in a study of cytomegalovirus exposure and HLA in healthy donors. The assay was immunoSEQ multiplex PCR, and TCRdb's table has in-frame clones only and misses some. The data hold 150,000 to 180,000 clones, with 86% observed a single time. Sequenced material: PBMCs. The receptor source for this set is a man in his late teens or twenties in good health and CMV-seropositive. Each CDR3 is given with its conserved first and last residue. The D gene is left open where the match is weak. Part of the rows lack a size; the others show once, few, many or a class for expanded clones.

>TRBD2|.|TRBJ2-7|TRBV2
CASSFSYLTSGGYEQYF
TGTGCCAGCAGTTTTAGCTACCTGACTAGCGGGGGTTACGAGCAGTACTTC
>.|.|TRBJ1-5|TRBV7-2
CASSSDRRNQPQHF
TGTGCCAGCAGCTCTGACAGGAGAAATCAGCCCCAGCATTTT
>.|.|TRBJ1-1|TRBV20-1
CSATDAEAFF
TGCAGTGCTACAGACGCTGAAGCTTTCTTT
>.|.|TRBJ1-5|TRBV5-8
CASSLSPGGNQPQHF
TGTGCCAGCAGCTTAAGCCCGGGGGGCAATCAGCCCCAGCATTTT
>.|.|TRBJ1-1|TRBV29-1
CSVRKQGSHTEAFF
TGCAGCGTTAGGAAACAGGGATCGCACACTGAAGCTTTCTTT
>.|.|TRBJ2-3|TRBV5-6
CASSLLRADTQYF
TGTGCCAGCAGCTTGCTACGAGCAGATACGCAGTATTTT
>TRBD1|.|TRBJ1-4|TRBV5-4
CASSLADREGLFF
TGTGCCAGCAGCTTGGCGGACAGGGAAGGACTGTTTTTT
>TRBD1|.|TRBJ1-2|TRBV27
CASSPTGLDGYTF
TGTGCCAGCAGTCCGACAGGGCTCGATGGCTACACCTTC
>.|.|TRBJ1-1|TRBV6-1
CASSDKGRVNTEAFF
TGTGCCAGCAGTGATAAGGGCAGGGTGAACACTGAAGCTTTCTTT
>.|.|TRBJ2-7|TRBV4-2
CASSQGLADSGEQYF
TGTGCCAGCAGCCAAGGTCTAGCAGACAGCGGGGAGCAGTACTTC
>TRBD2|.|TRBJ2-2|TRBV7-2
CASSRVAGVTGELFF
TGTGCCAGCAGCCGGGTAGCGGGGGTCACCGGGGAGCTGTTTTTT
>TRBD2|few|TRBJ2-7|TRBV4-2
CASSQDLGSGRAEQYF
TGTGCCAGCAGCCAAGACTTGGGAAGCGGGAGGGCTGAGCAGTACTTC
>TRBD2|.|TRBJ2-7|TRBV11-2
CASSFTSGRAITYEQYF
TGTGCCAGCAGCTTTACTAGCGGGAGGGCCATTACCTACGAGCAGTACTTC
>TRBD2|.|TRBJ2-7|TRBV5-1
CASSPSSGGPYEQYF
TGCGCCAGCAGCCCCTCTAGCGGGGGGCCCTACGAGCAGTACTTC
>TRBD1|once|TRBJ2-5|TRBV5-1
CASSREDRGQETQYF
TGCGCCAGCAGCAGGGAGGACAGGGGGCAAGAGACCCAGTACTTC